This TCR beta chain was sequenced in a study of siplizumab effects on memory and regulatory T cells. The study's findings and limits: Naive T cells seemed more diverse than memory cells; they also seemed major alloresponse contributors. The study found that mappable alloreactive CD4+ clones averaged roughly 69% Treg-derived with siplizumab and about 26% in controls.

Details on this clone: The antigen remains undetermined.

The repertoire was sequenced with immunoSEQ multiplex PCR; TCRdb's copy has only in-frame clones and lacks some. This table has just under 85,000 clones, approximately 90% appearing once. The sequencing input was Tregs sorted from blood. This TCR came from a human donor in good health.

CDR3 nucleotides: TGCGCCAGCAGCTTGATCAGCGGTGGCTACACCTTC. Amino acids: CASSLISGGYTF. This chain joins TRBV5-1 and TRBJ1-2; D unclear. CDR3 length equals 12 residues. Germline V gene data show CDR1 as SGHRS and CDR2 as YFSETQ. V lost 1 base, J lost 7 bases, and 8 bases lay in between. Combining the CDR3 with reference TRBV5-1 and TRBJ1-2 gives the whole variable domain KAGVTQTPRYLIKTRGQQVTLSCSPISGHRSVSWYQQTPGQGLQFLFEYFSETQRNKGNFPGRFSGRQFSNSRSEMNVSTLELGDSALYLCASSLISGGYTFGSGTRLTVV.